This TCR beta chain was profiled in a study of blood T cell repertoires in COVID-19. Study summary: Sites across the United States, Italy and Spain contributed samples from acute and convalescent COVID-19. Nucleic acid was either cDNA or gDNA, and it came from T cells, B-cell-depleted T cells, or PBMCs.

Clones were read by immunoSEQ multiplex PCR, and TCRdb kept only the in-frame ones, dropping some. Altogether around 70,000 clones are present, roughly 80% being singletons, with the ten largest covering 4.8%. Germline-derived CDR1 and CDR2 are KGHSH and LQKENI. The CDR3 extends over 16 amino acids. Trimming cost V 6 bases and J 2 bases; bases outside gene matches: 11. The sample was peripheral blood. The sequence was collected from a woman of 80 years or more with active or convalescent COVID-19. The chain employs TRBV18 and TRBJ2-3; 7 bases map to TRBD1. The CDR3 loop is CASSATGVGLTDTQYF. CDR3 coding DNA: TGTGCCAGCTCGGCTACAGGGGTGGGCCTCACAGATACGCAGTATTTT.